The 14 T cell receptor beta chains listed next were all sequenced from one sample in a study of memory CD4+ T cells and cytomegalovirus serostatus. The sort gate was single viable CD3+CD4+CD8-CD45RO+ cells for memory CD4+ T cells. Profiling relied on immunoSEQ multiplex PCR, and the TCRdb table lists in-frame clones only, not all of them. The sample comprises around 30,000 clones, about 75% of which are singletons, and 0.5% to 0.65% rests with the top ten. Sequencing was done on a sample of memory CD4+ T cells from blood. These TCRs come from an adult in good health and CMV-seronegative. Some clones in this sample may be carry-over from other donors' samples.

The DNA of the CDR3 is TGTGCCAGCAGCTGGGGCCCGAACACCGGGGAGCTGTTTTTT. As protein: CASSWGPNTGELFF. The chain links TRBV5-4 to TRBJ2-2, with a tentative D call TRBD1 (5 bases). CDR3 length: 14 residues. Germline CDR1 reads SGHNT; CDR2 reads YYREEE (reference sequence). The germline V and J ends were trimmed by 3 bases and 0 bases, with 6 bases remaining between them.

This clone was seen a few times. This chain joins TRBV30 and TRBJ1-1; D is unresolved. CDR1 and CDR2 from the germline V gene are GTSNPN and SVGIG (reference sequence). Trimming removed 4 bases at V and 11 bases at J, with 20 bases between. The length of the CDR3 is 13 residues. The CDR3 sequence: CAWIVPGPIGAFF. The CDR3 region has the DNA TGTGCCTGGATCGTCCCAGGACCTATAGGGGCTTTCTTT.

The chain recombines TRBV10-2 with TRBJ1-2; D unresolved. The V end was cut by 1 base, the J end by 2 bases, with 11 bases between. Germline V gene lookup returns CDR1 WSHSY and CDR2 SAAADI. This CDR3 is built from 15 residues. The DNA for the CDR3 is TGCGCCAGCAGTGAGTTCCTCGCCGGCAACTATGGCTACACCTTC. As protein: CASSEFLAGNYGYTF.

This chain uses TRBV10-3 with TRBJ2-7; D is undetermined. Germline V gene sequence: CDR1 ENHRY, CDR2 SYGVKD. Between the trimmed V and J ends, which lost 1 base and 7 bases, there was a span of 11 bases. The CDR3 extends over 13 amino acids. The CDR3, as DNA: TGTGCCATCAGTGAGTATAGGGTGGAGGAGCAGTACTTC. Translated, it gives CAISEYRVEEQYF.

The genes are TRBV7-9 and TRBJ1-6; D ambiguous. Germline CDR1 SEHNR, CDR2 FQNEAQ (reference sequence). V was shortened by 1 base and J by 0 bases, with 7 bases between the two germline ends. CDR3 size: 16 residues. CDR3 sequence: CASSLEGSSYNSPLHF. The CDR3 DNA is TGTGCCAGCAGCTTAGAAGGGAGCTCCTATAATTCACCCCTCCACTTT.

The chain uses TRBV5-1 and TRBJ2-7; D perhaps matches TRBD1 (5 bases). Trimming took 0 bases from V and 6 from J, leaving 10 bases between them. Germline-derived CDR1 and CDR2 are SGHRS and YFSETQ. This CDR3 comprises 13 residues. The CDR3 coding sequence is TGCGCCAGCAGCTTGGCCAGACAGAGCGAGCAGTACTTC. This translates into CASSLARQSEQYF.

This rearrangement joins TRBV5-1 to TRBJ2-3; 12 nucleotides align to TRBD2. J was trimmed by 4 bases and V by 4 bases; bases with no gene match: 10. Germline CDR1 is SGHRS and CDR2 is YFSETQ. CDR3 size: 17 residues. The CDR3, as DNA: TGCGCCAGCAGCACCTACCTACTAGCGGGGGGTCCAGATACGCAGTATTTT. Protein: CASSTYLLAGGPDTQYF.

The gene calls are TRBV2 and TRBJ1-1; D is ambiguous. The CDR3 covers 14 residues. CDR1 and CDR2 from the germline V gene are SNHLY and FYNNEI. Trimming took off 3 bases at V and 7 bases at J, with 15 bases between the two ends. DNA for the CDR3: TGTGCCAGCAGTGATTTGGTTCTCCCATTTGAAGCTTTCTTT. The encoded protein is CASSDLVLPFEAFF.

The chain couples TRBV7-6 to TRBJ1-2; D is perhaps TRBD1 (6 bases). This CDR3 region has 14 residues. The V end was cut by 2 bases, the J end by 7 bases, with 14 bases between. Germline V CDR1 and CDR2: SGHVS, FNYEAQ. The CDR3 here is CASSLTGALFGYTF. The CDR3 DNA reads as TGTGCCAGCAGCTTAACGGGGGCTTTATTTGGCTACACCTTC.

V and J are TRBV5-6 and TRBJ1-6; 8 bases are a match to TRBD1. Trimming at V came to 3 bases and at J to 13 bases, leaving 9 bases not matched to a gene. Germline assignment: CDR1 SGHDT and CDR2 YYEEEE. This CDR3 region has 14 residues. The CDR3 is CASSSTGGLSPLHF. CDR3 coding DNA: TGTGCCAGCAGCTCAACAGGGGGTTTGTCTCCCCTCCACTTT.

The rearrangement joins TRBV7-8 to TRBJ2-1, with 11 nucleotides matching TRBD2. Per germline, CDR1 SGHVS and CDR2 FQNEAQ. The CDR3 length is 16 residues. The ends lost 1 base at V and 12 bases at J; junction bases unmatched: 11. In nucleotides, the CDR3 is TGTGCCAGCAGCTTAGAGTCTAGCGGGGGGCACCCGGGGCAGTTCTTC. Protein product: CASSLESSGGHPGQFF. The full variable domain, completed using reference TRBV7-8 and TRBJ2-1, is GAGVSQSPRYKVAKRGQDVALRCDPISGHVSLFWYQQALGQGPEFLTYFQNEAQLDKSGLPSDRFFAERPEGSVSTLKIQRTQQEDSAVYLCASSLESSGGHPGQFFGPGTRLTVL.

The chain recombines TRBV19 with TRBJ1-5; TRBD1 is a possible D gene (6 bases). This CDR3 has 13 amino acids. Germline CDR1 and CDR2: LNHDA and SQIVND (reference sequence). V dropped 10 bases and J dropped 3 bases, with 13 bases sitting between them. The CDR3 reads CATADSFNQPQHF. As DNA, the CDR3 is TGTGCCACCGCGGACAGCTTCAATCAGCCCCAGCATTTT.

The chain links TRBV19 to TRBJ1-1, with TRBD1 as a possible D gene (6 bases). The CDR3 covers 14 residues. Germline V CDR1 and CDR2: LNHDA, SQIVND (reference sequence). The germline V and J ends were trimmed by 10 bases and 1 base, with 16 bases remaining between them. This CDR3 is CATDTGSRNTEAFF. CDR3 bases: TGTGCCACCGACACAGGGAGCCGGAACACTGAAGCTTTCTTT. Looking up the rest from reference TRBV19 and TRBJ1-1 gives the full variable domain: DGGITQSPKYLFRKEGQNVTLSCEQNLNHDAMYWYRQDPGQGLRLIYYSQIVNDFQKGDIAEGYSVSREKKESFPLTVTSAQKNPTAFYLCATDTGSRNTEAFFGQGTRLTVV.

V gene TRBV7-2 combines with J gene TRBJ1-2; D not resolved. The CDR3 loop spans 14 amino acids. Germline CDR1 reads SGHTA; CDR2 reads FQGNSA. V was clipped by 4 bases and J by 0 bases, with 9 bases between them. The CDR3 DNA follows: TGTGCCAGCAGCTCGGATGGCGCTAACTATGGCTACACCTTC. It is translated as CASSSDGANYGYTF.